This T cell receptor (beta chain) was captured in a study of CD8 T cells in ankylosing spondylitis. The germline V and J ends were trimmed by 1 base and 4 bases, with 10 bases remaining between them. The CDR3 covers 14 residues. TCRdb redid the calling of the 5' RACE reads with MiXCR, one entry per CDR3 protein. The table includes about 330,000 distinct CDR3 sequences, 7.5% to 9% detected once. A note on this clonotype: What it binds is unknown.

General study points: Among TCR beta sequences, a motif of about 8 highly homologous variants appeared characteristic of ankylosing spondylitis blood. A CD8+ phenotype characterized the disease-linked clones, which were relatively rare in peripheral blood.

The chain recombines TRBV12-3 or TRBV12-4 with TRBJ1-1, with D unresolved. Material for sequencing was blood, either unsorted or a sorted T cell fraction (not recorded which). The receptor was isolated from a male donor with ankylosing spondylitis. The CDR3 loop is CASSLVFDGTEAFF. As DNA, the CDR3 is TGTGCCAGCAGTTTAGTTTTTGATGGCACTGAAGCTTTCTTT.